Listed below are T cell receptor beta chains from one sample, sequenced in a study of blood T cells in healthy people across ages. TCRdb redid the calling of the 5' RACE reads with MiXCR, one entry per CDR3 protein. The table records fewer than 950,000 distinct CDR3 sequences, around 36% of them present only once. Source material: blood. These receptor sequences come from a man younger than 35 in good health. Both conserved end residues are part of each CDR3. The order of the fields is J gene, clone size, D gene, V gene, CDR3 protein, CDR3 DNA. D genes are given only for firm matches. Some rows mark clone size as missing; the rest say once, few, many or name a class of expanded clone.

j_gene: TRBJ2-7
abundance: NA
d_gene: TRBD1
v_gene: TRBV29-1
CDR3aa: CSVGPGGGGRSEQYF
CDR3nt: TGCAGCGTTGGGCCAGGGGGCGGTGGAAGGTCCGAGCAGTACTTC

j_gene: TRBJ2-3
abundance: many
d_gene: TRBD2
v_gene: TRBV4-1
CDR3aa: CASSLWLAGDTDTQYF
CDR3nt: TGCGCCAGCAGCCTCTGGTTAGCGGGGGACACAGATACGCAGTATTTT

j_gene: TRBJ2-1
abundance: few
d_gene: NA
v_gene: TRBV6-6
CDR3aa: CASSARMSEQFF
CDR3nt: TGTGCCAGCAGCGCCAGGATGAGTGAGCAGTTCTTC

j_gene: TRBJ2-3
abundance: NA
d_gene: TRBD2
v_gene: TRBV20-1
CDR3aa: CSARTSGSGADTQYF
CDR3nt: TGCAGTGCTCGGACTAGCGGGAGCGGGGCAGATACGCAGTATTTT

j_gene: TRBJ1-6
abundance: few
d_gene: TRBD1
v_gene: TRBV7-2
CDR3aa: CASSLEGTDNSPLHF
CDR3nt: TGTGCCAGCAGCTTAGAAGGGACAGATAATTCACCCCTCCACTTT

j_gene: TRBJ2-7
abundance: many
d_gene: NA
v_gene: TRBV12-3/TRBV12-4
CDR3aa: CASSYEFYEQYF
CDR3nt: TGTGCCAGCAGTTACGAATTCTACGAGCAGTACTTC

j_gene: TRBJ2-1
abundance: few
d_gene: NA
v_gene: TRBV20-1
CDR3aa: CSGGSPAGEQFF
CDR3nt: TGCAGTGGAGGGTCCCCGGCAGGGGAGCAGTTCTTC

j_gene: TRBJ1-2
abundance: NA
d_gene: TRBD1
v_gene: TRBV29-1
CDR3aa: CSVEVRGQGCGYTF
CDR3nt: TGCAGCGTTGAAGTCCGGGGACAGGGGTGTGGCTACACCTTC

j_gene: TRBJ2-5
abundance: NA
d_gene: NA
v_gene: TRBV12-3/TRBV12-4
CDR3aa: CASRGPGTPQETQYF
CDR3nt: TGTGCCAGCAGAGGGCCAGGGACACCCCAAGAGACCCAGTACTTC

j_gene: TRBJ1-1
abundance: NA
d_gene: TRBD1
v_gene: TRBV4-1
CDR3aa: CASSQVPESTGGKVNTEAFF
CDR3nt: TGCGCCAGCAGCCAAGTACCCGAGTCTACAGGGGGCAAAGTGAACACTGAAGCTTTCTTT

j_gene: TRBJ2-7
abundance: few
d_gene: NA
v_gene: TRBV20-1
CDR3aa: CSASWAEGQRYEQYF
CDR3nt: TGCAGTGCTAGTTGGGCCGAAGGCCAGAGGTACGAGCAGTACTTC

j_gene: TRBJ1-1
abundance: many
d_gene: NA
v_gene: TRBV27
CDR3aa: CASSHSRRNTEAFF
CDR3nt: TGTGCCAGCAGTCACTCCAGGCGGAACACTGAAGCTTTCTTT

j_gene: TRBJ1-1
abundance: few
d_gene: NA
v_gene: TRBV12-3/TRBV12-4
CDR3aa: CASSFSRSGHTEAFF
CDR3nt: TGTGCCAGCAGTTTTAGTCGATCGGGGCACACTGAAGCTTTCTTT

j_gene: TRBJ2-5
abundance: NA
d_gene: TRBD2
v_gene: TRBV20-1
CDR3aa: CSARDSSGRETQYF
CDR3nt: TGCAGTGCTAGAGACTCCAGCGGGAGAGAGACCCAGTACTTC

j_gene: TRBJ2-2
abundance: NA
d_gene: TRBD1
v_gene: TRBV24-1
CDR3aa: CATSPQGAKVTGELFF
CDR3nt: TGTGCCACCAGTCCACAGGGGGCGAAGGTTACCGGGGAGCTGTTTTTT

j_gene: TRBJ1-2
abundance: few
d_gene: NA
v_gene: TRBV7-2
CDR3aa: CASSPPGDGYGYTF
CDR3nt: TGTGCCAGCAGCCCTCCGGGGGACGGCTATGGCTACACCTTC

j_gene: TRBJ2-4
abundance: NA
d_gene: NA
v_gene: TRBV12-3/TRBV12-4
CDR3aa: CASSLAGSKNIQYF
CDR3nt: TGTGCCAGCAGTTTAGCGGGGAGTAAAAACATTCAGTACTTC

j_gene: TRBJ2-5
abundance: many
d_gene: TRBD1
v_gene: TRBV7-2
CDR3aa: CASSLNRGQGTQYF
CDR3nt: TGTGCCAGCAGCTTAAACAGGGGGCAGGGGACCCAGTACTTC

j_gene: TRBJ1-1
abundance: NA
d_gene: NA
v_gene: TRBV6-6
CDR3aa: CASSHSGRTTEAFF
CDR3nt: TGTGCCAGCAGTCACTCAGGGAGGACTACTGAAGCTTTCTTT

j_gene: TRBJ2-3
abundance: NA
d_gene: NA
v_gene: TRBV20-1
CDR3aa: CSARSSGLPTPGLDTQYF
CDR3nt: TGCAGTGCTAGAAGTTCAGGGCTCCCTACCCCTGGGCTAGATACGCAGTATTTT

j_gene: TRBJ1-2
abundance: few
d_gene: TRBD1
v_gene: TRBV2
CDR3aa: CATETGFREYGYTF
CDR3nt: TGTGCCACCGAGACAGGGTTTCGGGAGTATGGCTACACCTTC

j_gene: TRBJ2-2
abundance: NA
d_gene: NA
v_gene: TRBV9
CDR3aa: CASSVGSGENTGELFF
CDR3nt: TGTGCCAGCAGCGTAGGGTCAGGGGAGAACACCGGGGAGCTGTTTTTT

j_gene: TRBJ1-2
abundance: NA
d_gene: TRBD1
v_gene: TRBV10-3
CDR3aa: CAISESAGGLWDYGYTF
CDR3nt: TGTGCCATCAGTGAGTCGGCAGGGGGCTTGTGGGACTATGGCTACACCTTC

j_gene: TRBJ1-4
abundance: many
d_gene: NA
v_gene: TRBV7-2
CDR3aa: CASSLNGGASTNEKLFF
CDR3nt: TGTGCCAGCAGCTTAAATGGCGGGGCGTCAACTAATGAAAAACTGTTTTTT

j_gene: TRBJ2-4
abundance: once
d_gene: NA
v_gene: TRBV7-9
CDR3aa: CASSLGDFTTKNIQYF
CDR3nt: TGTGCCAGCAGCTTAGGGGACTTCACTACGAAAAACATTCAGTACTTC

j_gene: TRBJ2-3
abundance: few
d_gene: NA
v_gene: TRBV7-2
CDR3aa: CASSRMRDTQYF
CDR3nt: TGTGCCAGCAGCCGCATGAGGGATACGCAGTATTTT